This T cell receptor beta chain was captured in a study of blood T cell repertoires in COVID-19. On the study more broadly: Sites in the United States, Italy and Spain provided acute and convalescent COVID-19 samples. In each case, the material was cDNA or gDNA derived from T cells, B-cell-depleted T cells, or PBMCs.

Study processing details: From reference gene primer amplification, estimates of nucleated cell counts were derived. Generated by immunoSEQ multiplex PCR, the TCRdb table keeps only in-frame clones and is missing some. The D gene and trimming were derived from the DNA, and the V and J assignments and clone size from that table. This table has around 380,000 clones, about 89% appearing once. With 2 bases removed from V and 4 bases from J, the gap between germline ends came to 11 bases. This CDR3 contains 14 residues. Germline-derived CDR1 and CDR2 are MNHEY and SMNVEV (reference sequence). Assignment of participants to cohorts was predicated upon participant-reported clinical history.

The source is a man aged 25-45 years who had recovered from COVID-19. The sequenced sample was PBMCs or T cells enriched from blood (not recorded which). The V and J genes are TRBV27 and TRBJ1-1; maybe TRBD1 (5 bases). CDR3 residues: CASSLPQGSTEAFF. The CDR3 DNA reads TGTGCCAGCAGTTTACCGCAGGGCAGCACTGAAGCTTTCTTT.